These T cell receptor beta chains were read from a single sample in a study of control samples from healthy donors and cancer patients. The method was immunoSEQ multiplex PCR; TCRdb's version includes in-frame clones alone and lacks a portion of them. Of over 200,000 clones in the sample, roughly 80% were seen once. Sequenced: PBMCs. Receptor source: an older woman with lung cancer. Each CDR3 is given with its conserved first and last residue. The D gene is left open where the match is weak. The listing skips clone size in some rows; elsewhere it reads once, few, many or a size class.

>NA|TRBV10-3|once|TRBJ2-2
TGTGCCATCAGGCTAAGCCCGGACGGCACCGGGGAGCTGTTTTTT
CAIRLSPDGTGELFF
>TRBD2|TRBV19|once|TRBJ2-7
TGTGCCAGTAGTATGGGACTAGCGGGGGGCCTCTACGAGCAGTACTTC
CASSMGLAGGLYEQYF
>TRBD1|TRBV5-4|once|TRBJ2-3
TGTGCCAGCAGCTTCTACCGGGACAGAAGCACAGATACGCAGTATTTT
CASSFYRDRSTDTQYF
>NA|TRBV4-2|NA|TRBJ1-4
TGTGCCAGCAGCCAAGACCGTGCAACTAATGAAAAACTGTTTTTT
CASSQDRATNEKLFF
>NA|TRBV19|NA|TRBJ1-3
TGTGCCAGTAGGGGAATTCCAGGACTCTCTGGAAACACCATATATTTT
CASRGIPGLSGNTIYF
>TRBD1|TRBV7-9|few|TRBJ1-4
TGTGCCAGCAGCTCTGGGACAGGGGGGGAAAAACTGTTTTTT
CASSSGTGGEKLFF
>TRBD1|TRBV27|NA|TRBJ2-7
TGTGCCAGCAGTTGGGACAGTTCCTACGAGCAGTACTTC
CASSWDSSYEQYF
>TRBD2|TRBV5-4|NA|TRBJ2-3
TGTGCCAGCAGCTTGCCGGGACTAGCGTCAGATACGCAGTATTTT
CASSLPGLASDTQYF
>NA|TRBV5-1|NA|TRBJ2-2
TGCGCCAGCAGCTCGTCCGGGACGGACACCGGGGAGCTGTTTTTT
CASSSSGTDTGELFF
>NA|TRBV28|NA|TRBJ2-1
TGTGCCAGCAGCCTCGGGACTCCACAGAGGAATGAGCAGTTCTTC
CASSLGTPQRNEQFF
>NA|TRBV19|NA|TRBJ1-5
TGTGCCAGTAGTATCGGGGGTTATCAGCCCCAGCATTTT
CASSIGGYQPQHF
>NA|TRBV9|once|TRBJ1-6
TGTGCCAGCAGCGTAGCCCCGGACAGTTATTCACCCCTCCACTTT
CASSVAPDSYSPLHF
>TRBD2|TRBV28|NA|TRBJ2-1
TGTGCAGGAGGGCTAGCGGGAGGGAATGAGCAGTTCTTC
CAGGLAGGNEQFF
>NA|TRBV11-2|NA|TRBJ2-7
TGTGCCAGCAGCTTAGCAGGGAGCGAGCAGTACTTC
CASSLAGSEQYF
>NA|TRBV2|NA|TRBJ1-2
TGTGCCGGTACTCGGGACGGAACTATGGCTTCCATTGGCTACACCTTC
CAGTRDGTMASIGYTF
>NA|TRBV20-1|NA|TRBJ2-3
TGCAGTGCGCGGATCACAGATACGCAGTATTTT
CSARITDTQYF
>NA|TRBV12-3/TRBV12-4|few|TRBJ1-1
TGTGCCAGTATGAGGGCAGCGAACACTGAAGCTTTCTTT
CASMRAANTEAFF
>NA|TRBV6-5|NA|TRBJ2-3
TGTGCCAGCAGTTCAACTAGAGCAACGCAGTATTTT
CASSSTRATQYF
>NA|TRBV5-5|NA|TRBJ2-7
TGTGCCAGCAGCCGAGGTTCCGGGCTAGACTACGAGCAGTACTTC
CASSRGSGLDYEQYF
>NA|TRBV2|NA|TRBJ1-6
TGTGCCAGCAGCGTACAGGGTATCGGTTCACCCCTCCACTTT
CASSVQGIGSPLHF
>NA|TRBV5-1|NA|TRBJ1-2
TGCGCCAGCAGGTACATCAGCGGGGGCGGCGGCTACACCTTC
CASRYISGGGGYTF
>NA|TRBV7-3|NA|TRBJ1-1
TGTGCCAGCAGGACCGACGGTCTGAACACTGAAGCTTTCTTT
CASRTDGLNTEAFF
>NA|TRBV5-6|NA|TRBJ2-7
TGTGCCAGCAGCTTCCCTGACCGGTACGAGCAGTACTTC
CASSFPDRYEQYF
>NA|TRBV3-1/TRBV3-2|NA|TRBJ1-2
TGTGCCAGCAGCCGAGGGGAAGCTAACTATGGCTACACCTTC
CASSRGEANYGYTF
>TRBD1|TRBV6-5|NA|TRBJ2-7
TGTGCCAGCAGACTCGGACAGGGAGCCTACGAGCAGTACTTC
CASRLGQGAYEQYF
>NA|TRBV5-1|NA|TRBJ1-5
TGCGCCAGCAGCTTCGGACCTCTTTATTTGAGCAATCAGCCCCAGCATTTT
CASSFGPLYLSNQPQHF
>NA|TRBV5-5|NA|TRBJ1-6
TGTGCCAGCAGCTTGGCTGTAAGGCGCCTCGGTTATAATTCACCCCTCCACTTT
CASSLAVRRLGYNSPLHF
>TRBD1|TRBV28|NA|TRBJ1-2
TGTGCCAGCACCAAGGACAGGGAAATCTATGGCTACACCTTC
CASTKDREIYGYTF
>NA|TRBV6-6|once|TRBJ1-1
TGTGCCAGCACCAACGGACAGATGAACACTGAAGCTTTCTTT
CASTNGQMNTEAFF
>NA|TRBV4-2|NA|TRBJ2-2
TGTGCCAGCAGCCCAACTTACGCGACAGGCACCGGGGAGCTGTTTTTT
CASSPTYATGTGELFF
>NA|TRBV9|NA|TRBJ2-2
TGTGCCAGCAGCGTAGGGGCTGGCCGAGGGGCCGGGGAGCTGTTTTTT
CASSVGAGRGAGELFF
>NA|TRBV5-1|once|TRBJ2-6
TGCGCCAGCAGCTTGACAATCTTTGGGGCCAACGTCCTGACTTTC
CASSLTIFGANVLTF
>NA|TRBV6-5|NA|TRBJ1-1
TGTGCCAGCAGCCAAGGGACGGCCAACACTGAAGCTTTCTTT
CASSQGTANTEAFF
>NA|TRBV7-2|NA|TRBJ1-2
TGTGCCAGCAGCTCACCCGTACCAGGGCGTGGAGGCTACACCTTC
CASSSPVPGRGGYTF
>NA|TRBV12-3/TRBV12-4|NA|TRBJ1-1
TGTGCCAGCACTTTTGGCAAGAACACTGAAGCTTTCTTT
CASTFGKNTEAFF
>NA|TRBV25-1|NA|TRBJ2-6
TGTGCCAGCAGTGTGGAAGGAGAAGGGGCCAACGTCCTGACTTTC
CASSVEGEGANVLTF
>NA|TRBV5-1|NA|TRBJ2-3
TGCGCCAGCAGCTTGGGACTAGATCCCACAGATACGCAGTATTTT
CASSLGLDPTDTQYF
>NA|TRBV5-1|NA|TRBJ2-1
TGCGCCAGCAGCTTGTCCAACTTAATATACAATGAGCAGTTCTTC
CASSLSNLIYNEQFF
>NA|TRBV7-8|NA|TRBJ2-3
TGTGCCAGCAAGCGGAGAGCACCCACAGATACGCAGTATTTT
CASKRRAPTDTQYF
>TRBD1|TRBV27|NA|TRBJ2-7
TGTGCCAGCACCTCGACAGGGTTCTACGAGCAGTACTTC
CASTSTGFYEQYF
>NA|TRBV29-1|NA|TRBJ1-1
TGCAGCGTTGAGGGGACCAGAGGGTTTGAAGCTTTCTTT
CSVEGTRGFEAFF
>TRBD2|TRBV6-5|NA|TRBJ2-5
TGTGCCAGCAGAAGGACTAGCGGGGCTCAAGAGACCCAGTACTTC
CASRRTSGAQETQYF
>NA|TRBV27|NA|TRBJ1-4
TGTGCCAGCAGTTTACGGGGCCGAGCTAATGAAAAACTGTTTTTT
CASSLRGRANEKLFF
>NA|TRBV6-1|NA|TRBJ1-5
TGTGCCAGCAGTGAAGGTATAGGGGCTAATCAGCCCCAGCATTTT
CASSEGIGANQPQHF
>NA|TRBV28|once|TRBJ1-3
TGTGCCAGCAGGGCGAGGGGGGACTCTGGAAACACCATATATTTT
CASRARGDSGNTIYF
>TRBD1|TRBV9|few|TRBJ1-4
TGTGCCAGCAGCGTAGGGGCAGGGGGGACTGAAAAACTGTTTTTT
CASSVGAGGTEKLFF
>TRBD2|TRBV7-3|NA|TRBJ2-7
TGTGCCAGCAGCTCTAGCGGGGGCTACGAGCAGTACTTC
CASSSSGGYEQYF
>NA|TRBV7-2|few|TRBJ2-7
TGTGCCAGCAGCTTAAAGCTAGCCCTCGAGCAGTACTTC
CASSLKLALEQYF
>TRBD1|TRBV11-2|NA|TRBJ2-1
TGTGCCAGCAGCTTAGACCAAACAGGGGTCCCTACAGTCGAGCAGTTCTTC
CASSLDQTGVPTVEQFF
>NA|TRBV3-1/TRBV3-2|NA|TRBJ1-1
TGTGCCAGCAGCCAAGAGGGTGGGCCTGAAGCTTTCTTT
CASSQEGGPEAFF
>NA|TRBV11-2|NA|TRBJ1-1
TGTGCCAGCAGCTTAAACGGTGAAGGTGAAGCTTTCTTT
CASSLNGEGEAFF
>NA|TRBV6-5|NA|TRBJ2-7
TGTGCCAGCAGTTTGGACACCCGCTCCTACGAGCAGTACTTC
CASSLDTRSYEQYF
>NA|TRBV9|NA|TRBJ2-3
TGTGCCAGCGCTTCCGGCCTAACAGATACGCAGTATTTT
CASASGLTDTQYF
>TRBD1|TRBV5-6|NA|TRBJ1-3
TGTGCCAGCAGCTGGGGACAGGGCCCTGGAAACACCATATATTTT
CASSWGQGPGNTIYF